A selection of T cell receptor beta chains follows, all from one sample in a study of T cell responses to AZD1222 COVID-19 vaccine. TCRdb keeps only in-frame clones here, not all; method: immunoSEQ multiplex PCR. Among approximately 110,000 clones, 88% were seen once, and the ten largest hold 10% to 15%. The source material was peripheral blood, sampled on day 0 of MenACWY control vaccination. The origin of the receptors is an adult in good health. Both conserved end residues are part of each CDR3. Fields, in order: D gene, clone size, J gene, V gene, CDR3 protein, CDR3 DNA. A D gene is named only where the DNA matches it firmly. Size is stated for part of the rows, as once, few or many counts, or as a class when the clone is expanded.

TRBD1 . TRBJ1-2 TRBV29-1 CSVDRQGDYGYTF TGCAGCGTTGATAGACAGGGGGACTATGGCTACACCTTC
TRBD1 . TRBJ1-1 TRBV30 CAWSGQGNTEAFF TGTGCCTGGAGCGGACAGGGCAACACTGAAGCTTTCTTT
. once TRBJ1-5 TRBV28 CASIPSPIPTNQPQHF TGTGCCAGCATCCCTTCGCCGATACCCACCAATCAGCCCCAGCATTTT
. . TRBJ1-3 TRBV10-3 CAIGGASSSGNTIYF TGTGCCATCGGGGGGGCGTCGTCCTCTGGAAACACCATATATTTT
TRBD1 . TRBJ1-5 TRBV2 CASSSNPGRDRASNQPQHF TGTGCCAGCAGTTCAAACCCCGGCCGAGACAGGGCAAGCAATCAGCCCCAGCATTTT
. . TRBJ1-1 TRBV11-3 CASSLDGNTEAFF TGTGCCAGCAGCTTAGACGGGAACACTGAAGCTTTCTTT
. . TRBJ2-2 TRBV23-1 CASSPGRDTGELFF TGCGCCAGCAGTCCCGGCCGGGACACCGGGGAGCTGTTTTTT
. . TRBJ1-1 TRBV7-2 CASSWGHMNTEAFF TGTGCCAGCAGCTGGGGACACATGAACACTGAAGCTTTCTTT
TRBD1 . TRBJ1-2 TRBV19 CASSIGLPGQGSSAYGYTF TGTGCCAGTAGTATAGGCCTCCCGGGACAGGGGAGCAGCGCCTATGGCTACACCTTC
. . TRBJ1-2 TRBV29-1 CSVEAQGRGYGYTF TGCAGCGTTGAAGCCCAGGGGAGGGGCTATGGCTACACCTTC
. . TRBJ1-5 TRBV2 CASSVSRDVSQPQHF TGTGCCAGCAGTGTAAGTAGGGATGTCAGTCAGCCCCAGCATTTT
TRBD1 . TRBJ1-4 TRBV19 CATTTGEKLFF TGTGCCACAACGACAGGGGAGAAACTGTTTTTT
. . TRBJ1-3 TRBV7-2 CASSSLGLSGNTIYF TGTGCCAGCAGCTCACTTGGCCTCTCTGGAAACACCATATATTTT
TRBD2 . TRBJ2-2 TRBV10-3 CAISGKTSDGTGELFF TGTGCCATCAGTGGAAAGACTAGCGATGGCACCGGGGAGCTGTTTTTT
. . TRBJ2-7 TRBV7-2 CASSFGQAGEQYF TGTGCCAGCAGCTTCGGACAGGCGGGGGAGCAGTACTTC
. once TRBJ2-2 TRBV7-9 CASSYVLGDPGELFF TGTGCCAGCAGCTACGTACTGGGGGATCCCGGGGAGCTGTTTTTT
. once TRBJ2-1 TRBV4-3 CASSQDRGTLLLF TGCGCCAGCAGCCAAGATCGGGGGACCCTGCTGCTCTTC
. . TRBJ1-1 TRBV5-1 CASSRRADRLNTEAFF TGCGCCAGCAGCCGGAGGGCAGACAGATTGAACACTGAAGCTTTCTTT
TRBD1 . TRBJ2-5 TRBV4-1 CASSQARTGITQETQYF TGCGCCAGCAGCCAAGCCCGGACAGGGATTACCCAAGAGACCCAGTACTTC
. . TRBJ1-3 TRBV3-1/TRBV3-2 CASSQARGNTIYF TGTGCCAGCAGCCAAGCTAGAGGAAACACCATATATTTT
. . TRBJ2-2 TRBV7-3 CASSLTFGGANTGELFF TGTGCCAGCAGCTTAACGTTTGGAGGGGCGAACACCGGGGAGCTGTTTTTT
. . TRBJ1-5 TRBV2 CASSETGSNQPQHF TGTGCCAGCAGCGAAACAGGGTCCAATCAGCCCCAGCATTTT
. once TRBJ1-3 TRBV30 CAWSRGQLYF TGTGCCTGGAGTCGGGGACAACTATATTTT
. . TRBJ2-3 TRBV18 CASSPGAGVPDTQYF TGTGCCAGCTCACCTGGGGCAGGGGTTCCAGATACGCAGTATTTT
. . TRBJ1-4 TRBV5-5 CASSLEWGNEKLFF TGTGCCAGCAGCTTGGAGTGGGGTAATGAAAAACTGTTTTTT
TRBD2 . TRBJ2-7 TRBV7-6 CASSKGTSGTYEQYF TGTGCCAGCAGCAAAGGGACTAGCGGAACCTACGAGCAGTACTTC
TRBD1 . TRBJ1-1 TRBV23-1 CASRDRINTEAFF TGCGCCAGTCGGGACAGGATTAACACTGAAGCTTTCTTT
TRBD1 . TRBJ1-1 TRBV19 CASRPGQGDTEAFF TGTGCCAGTAGACCGGGACAGGGGGACACTGAAGCTTTCTTT